These 32 T cell receptor beta chains originate from one sample sequenced in a study of shared clonotypes between healthy human individuals. Measured with immunoSEQ multiplex PCR; TCRdb has only the in-frame clones, and not every one. Here the sample spans some 790,000 clones, approximately 72% being singletons. The sample was memory CD4+ T cells sorted from blood. The subset: CD45RA-negative fraction. The source of these receptors is a woman between 25 and 40 years old in good health.

V gene TRBV28 combines with J gene TRBJ2-1, with 14 positions matching TRBD2. The V segment lost 2 bases and the J segment 9 bases; nucleotides outside the gene matches: 6. This CDR3 comprises 16 residues. Germline V gene lookup returns CDR1 MDHEN and CDR2 SYDVKM. CDR3 DNA: TGTGCCAGCAGTTTACTCGGGACTAGCGGGAGAGGTGAGCAGTTCTTC. Protein: CASSLLGTSGRGEQFF.

V and J are TRBV28 and TRBJ2-4; maybe TRBD1 (5 bases). The CDR3 loop spans 14 amino acids. Per germline, CDR1 MDHEN and CDR2 SYDVKM. Trimming cost V 3 bases and J 6 bases, with 12 bases left between them. The CDR3 coding sequence is TGTGCCAGCAGTTTTTTAGGGGAAGTAAACATTCAGTACTTC. Protein sequence: CASSFLGEVNIQYF. The full variable domain, with the rest looked up from reference TRBV28 and TRBJ2-4, is DVKVTQSSRYLVKRTGEKVFLECVQDMDHENMFWYRQDPGLGLRLIYFSYDVKMKEKGDIPEGYSVSREKKERFSLILESASTNQTSMYLCASSFLGEVNIQYFGAGTRLSVL.

The V and J genes are TRBV28 and TRBJ2-5; 7 bases are shared with TRBD2. This CDR3 region has 17 residues. Trimming removed 4 bases from V and 5 bases from J; junction bases left unmatched: 16. CDR1 is MDHEN and CDR2 is SYDVKM in the germline V gene. The CDR3 protein is CASSSRIGGRDRETQYF. CDR3 bases: TGTGCCAGCAGTTCCCGGATTGGTGGGAGGGATCGGGAGACCCAGTACTTC.

A few counts support this clone. The chain combines TRBV28 with TRBJ2-7, with 13 bases aligning to TRBD2. CDR1 is MDHEN, CDR2 SYDVKM, per germline. The V segment lost 6 bases and the J segment 0 bases; nucleotides outside the gene matches: 8. The CDR3 consists of 17 residues. The CDR3 DNA sequence: TGTGCCAGCAGCTATACTAGCGGGAGGGGAAACTCCTACGAGCAGTACTTC. This codes for CASSYTSGRGNSYEQYF.

This chain links TRBV30 with TRBJ1-1; possibly TRBD1 for D (5 bases). Germline-derived CDR1 and CDR2 are GTSNPN and SVGIG (reference sequence). Deletions cut 0 bases from V and 8 bases from J, with 16 bases between. The CDR3 is 14 amino acids. The CDR3 reads CAWSVPRRTTEAFF. Written as DNA, the CDR3 is TGTGCCTGGAGTGTACCAAGGCGGACAACGGAAGCTTTCTTT. Together with reference TRBV30 and TRBJ1-1, the CDR3 gives the full variable domain: SQTIHQWPATLVQPVGSPLSLECTVEGTSNPNLYWYRQAAGRGLQLLFYSVGIGQISSEVPQNLSASRPQDRQFILSSKKLLLSDSGFYLCAWSVPRRTTEAFFGQGTRLTVV.

V gene TRBV21-1 combines with J gene TRBJ2-4; TRBD2 is the table's D call and was not checked against the DNA. TRBV21-1 is marked as a pseudogene. The length of the CDR3 is 21 residues. The DNA for the CDR3 is TGTGCCAGCAGCAAACCCTTCCTTACTAGCGGGACCGCGGGAGCCAAAAACATTCAGTACTTC. This encodes CASSKPFLTSGTAGAKNIQYF.

The V call is TRBV6-5, the J call TRBJ1-2; D gene unclear. The ends were cut back, 0 bases at V and 8 bases at J, with 13 bases in the middle. The CDR3 totals 14 residues. Germline CDR1 and CDR2: MNHEY and SVGAGI. CDR3 DNA: TGTGCCAGCAGTTACTCGACTTTAGGAGGAGGCTACACCTTC. It encodes CASSYSTLGGGYTF.

This clone was detected ten times or more. The chain couples TRBV7-2 to TRBJ2-2, with 14 bases aligning to TRBD2. The CDR3 consists of 17 residues. With V trimmed by 5 bases and J by 2 bases, 4 bases remained unmatched. Germline assignment: CDR1 SGHTA and CDR2 FQGNSA. The CDR3 is CASSTGLAGVNTGELFF. In DNA, the CDR3 is TGTGCCAGCAGCACGGGACTAGCGGGAGTTAACACCGGGGAGCTGTTTTTT.

V is TRBV19 and J is TRBJ2-4; unclear D gene. The CDR3 covers 14 residues. V shed 5 bases and J shed 0 bases, with 8 bases lying between them. Per germline, CDR1 LNHDA and CDR2 SQIVND (reference sequence). The CDR3 sequence: CASSPHLAKNIQYF. DNA for the CDR3: TGTGCCAGTAGTCCGCACCTAGCCAAAAACATTCAGTACTTC.

The chain combines TRBV30 with TRBJ2-1; 12 bases map to TRBD2. V was clipped by 5 bases and J by 3 bases; unmatched bases: 5. This CDR3 is built from 15 residues. Per germline, CDR1 GTSNPN and CDR2 SVGIG (reference sequence). The CDR3 nucleotides read TGTGCCTGGGGTGGGACTAGCGGGCTCTACAATGAGCAGTTCTTC. As protein: CAWGGTSGLYNEQFF. The variable domain in full, completed from reference TRBV30 and TRBJ2-1, reads SQTIHQWPATLVQPVGSPLSLECTVEGTSNPNLYWYRQAAGRGLQLLFYSVGIGQISSEVPQNLSASRPQDRQFILSSKKLLLSDSGFYLCAWGGTSGLYNEQFFGPGTRLTVL.

This clone was counted once. The chain uses TRBV5-1 and TRBJ2-1, with 7 bases fitting TRBD2. The germline V gene has CDR1 SGHRS and CDR2 YFSETQ. V dropped 3 bases and J dropped 7; count of bases not matched to a gene: 7. The CDR3 is made up of 14 amino acids. The CDR3 region is CASSWSGDGNEQFF. The DNA of the CDR3 is TGCGCCAGCAGCTGGAGCGGGGACGGGAATGAGCAGTTCTTC.

On this clone itself: A single base separates this from a much larger clone, so it may be a read error. The V gene is TRBV5-1, the J gene TRBJ2-7, with a possible D match to TRBD1 (6 bases). The CDR3 is made up of 14 amino acids. Trimming removed 4 bases from V and 7 bases from J, with 18 bases in between. In germline, CDR1 is SGHRS, CDR2 YFSETQ. The CDR3 DNA reads as TGCGCCAGCAGCCCGGGACATAACGTTTTGGAGCAGTACTTC. It encodes CASSPGHNVLEQYF.

V gene TRBV28 combines with J gene TRBJ2-7, with TRBD1 identical over 8 bases. The CDR3 totals 14 residues. Germline V gene sequence: CDR1 MDHEN, CDR2 SYDVKM. J gave up 3 bases and V 6 bases, and 7 bases lay outside the gene matches. The CDR3 spells CASRRQGKLYEQYF. CDR3 coding DNA: TGTGCCAGCAGGAGACAGGGGAAGCTCTACGAGCAGTACTTC.

As regards this clone: This may be a read error: a much more frequent sequence differs by one nucleotide. V gene TRBV7-8 combines with J gene TRBJ1-1; TRBD1 aligns across 9 bases. CDR1 and CDR2 (germline): SGHVS, FQNEAQ. V trimming: 2 bases; J trimming: 1 base; junction bases outside the gene matches: 2. CDR3 length equals 15 residues. The CDR3 DNA follows: TGTGCCAGCAGCTTATCGGGACAGGGGAACACTGAAGCTTTCTTT. It encodes CASSLSGQGNTEAFF.

This chain joins TRBV27 and TRBJ2-1, with 9 bases lining up with TRBD1. V gave up 1 base and J gave up 5 bases; unmatched junction bases: 6. The germline V gene has CDR1 MNHEY and CDR2 SMNVEV (reference sequence). This CDR3 has 16 amino acids. The CDR3 here is CASSLFLGDRDNEQFF. CDR3 nucleotides: TGTGCCAGCAGTTTATTTTTGGGGGACAGGGACAATGAGCAGTTCTTC.

The chain joins TRBV6-5 to TRBJ1-3, with TRBD1 as a possible D gene (6 bases). With 5 bases removed from V and 2 bases from J, the gap between germline ends came to 10 bases. The CDR3 extends over 14 amino acids. Germline V gene lookup returns CDR1 MNHEY and CDR2 SVGAGI. The chain's CDR3 is CASSTGIAGNTIYF. The CDR3 bases are TGTGCCAGCAGTACAGGGATCGCTGGAAACACCATATATTTT.

This chain connects TRBV7-2 to TRBJ1-4; the D is unclear. This CDR3 spans 13 amino acids. The V end lost 0 bases, the J end lost 8 bases, and 7 bases lay between the germline ends. CDR1 SGHTA and CDR2 FQGNSA come from the germline V gene. In nucleotides, the CDR3 is TGTGCCAGCAGCTTAGCCCTACGGGAAAAACTGTTTTTT. It encodes CASSLALREKLFF. Complete variable domain (other parts from reference TRBV7-2 and TRBJ1-4): GAGVSQSPSNKVTEKGKDVELRCDPISGHTALYWYRQSLGQGLEFLIYFQGNSAPDKSGLPSDRFSAERTGGSVSTLTIQRTQQEDSAVYLCASSLALREKLFFGSGTQLSVL.

This rearrangement joins TRBV10-3 to TRBJ2-3, with 12 bases matching TRBD2. Germline V lookup: CDR1 ENHRY, CDR2 SYGVKD. V lost 9 bases, J lost 4 bases, and 8 bases stayed unmatched. CDR3 length: 15 residues. CDR3 DNA sequence: TGTGCCATTAAGACTAGCGGGAGTAACGCAGATACGCAGTATTTT. Its translation is CAIKTSGSNADTQYF.

The chain uses TRBV23-1 and TRBJ2-2; D gene uncertain. TRBV23-1 has ORF status, its function being uncertain. Trimming took off 6 bases at V and 2 bases at J, with 16 bases between the two ends. CDR3 length: 16 amino acids. As DNA, the CDR3 is TGCGCCAGCAGGCGAGCTCTGTACAGTAACACCGGGGAGCTGTTTTTT. Amino acid sequence: CASRRALYSNTGELFF.

The chain combines TRBV4-1 with TRBJ2-3, with TRBD2 matching over 7 bases. Germline lookup yields CDR1 MGHRA and CDR2 YSYEKL. CDR3 length: 16 residues. The J segment lost 3 bases and the V segment lost 0 bases, leaving 6 bases of the junction unmatched. The DNA for the CDR3 is TGCGCCAGCAGCCAAGAAGGAGCGGGACTTACAGATACGCAGTATTTT. This codes for CASSQEGAGLTDTQYF.

J is TRBJ2-3 and V is TRBV5-1; the D is unclear. V shed 4 bases and J shed 1 base, with 13 bases lying between them. The CDR3 has 15 amino acids. CDR1 is SGHRS and CDR2 is YFSETQ in the germline V gene. CDR3 in amino acids: CASSQAGLRTDTQYF. CDR3 coding DNA: TGCGCCAGCAGCCAAGCTGGTCTCCGCACAGATACGCAGTATTTT.

The chain is built from TRBV2 and TRBJ1-1; a weak D match, TRBD1 (5 bases). Trimming shortened V by 0 bases and J by 5 bases, and 10 bases separated the two germline ends. In germline, CDR1 is SNHLY, CDR2 FYNNEI. This CDR3 has 14 amino acids. The CDR3 nucleotides are TGTGCCAGCAGTGAAGCGCCAGGGAGGACTGAAGCTTTCTTT. Its protein product is CASSEAPGRTEAFF.

CDR3 sequence: CASRLKRERWGETQYF. DNA for the CDR3: TGTGCAAGTCGCTTAAAGCGGGAGCGTTGGGGCGAGACCCAGTACTTC. This chain joins TRBV12-2 and TRBJ2-5; no DNA check was done on the table's D call, TRBD2. TRBV12-2 is an annotated pseudogene. CDR3 size: 16 residues.

The gene calls are TRBV14 and TRBJ2-5; possibly TRBD1 or TRBD2 for D (7 bases each). The DNA end favors TRBJ2-7, so the J call may be wrong. The CDR3 runs to 17 residues. In germline, CDR1 is SGHDN, CDR2 FVKESK. CDR3 loop: CASSQARGWRESDEQYF. The CDR3 region has the DNA TGTGCCAGCAGCCAAGCCAGGGGGTGGCGGGAGAGCGACGAGCAGTACTTC.

The chain links TRBV6-6 to TRBJ2-5; the match to TRBD2 covers 8 bases. The CDR3 covers 13 residues. J lost 7 bases, V lost 7 bases, and 8 bases had no gene match. CDR1 is MNHNY, CDR2 SVGAGI, per germline (reference sequence). CDR3 in amino acids: CASTRGGAGTQYF. CDR3 coding DNA: TGTGCCAGCACCCGGGGGGGTGCGGGGACCCAGTACTTC.

Details on this clone: This could be a read error, since a much larger clone is one nucleotide away. V is TRBV7-9 and J is TRBJ1-1; D gene uncertain. The CDR3 totals 11 residues. Per germline, CDR1 SEHNR and CDR2 FQNEAQ (reference sequence). V dropped 5 bases and J dropped 0 bases, with 1 base sitting between them. Written as DNA, the CDR3 is TGTGCCAGCAGCATGAACACTGAAGCTTTCTTT. This encodes CASSMNTEAFF.

The table lists this clone with a count of one. Other DNA sequences in this sample translate to the same CDR3. This sequence joins TRBV19 and TRBJ2-1; 8 nucleotides match TRBD1. Germline-derived CDR1 and CDR2 are LNHDA and SQIVND (reference sequence). V gave up 0 bases and J gave up 4 bases; unmatched junction bases: 8. The CDR3 spans 17 residues. The CDR3 is CASSIDSGTGGYNEQFF. CDR3 DNA: TGTGCCAGTAGTATAGACTCCGGGACAGGAGGGTACAATGAGCAGTTCTTC.

The chain has TRBV13 and TRBJ2-7, with 8 bases lining up with TRBD1. There are 14 residues in the CDR3. Looked up from germline, CDR1 is PRHDT and CDR2 is FYEKMQ (reference sequence). V lost 5 bases, J lost 2 bases, and 5 bases stayed unmatched. The CDR3 region is CASSRWGQAYEQYF. Written as DNA, the CDR3 is TGTGCCAGCAGCCGTTGGGGACAGGCCTACGAGCAGTACTTC.

The V call is TRBV4-1, the J call TRBJ2-1; D is possibly TRBD1 (8 bases). V was clipped by 0 bases and J by 6 bases, with 15 bases between them. This CDR3 comprises 16 residues. Per germline, CDR1 MGHRA and CDR2 YSYEKL. CDR3 region: CASSQERQGRGNEQFF. The DNA for the CDR3 is TGCGCCAGCAGCCAAGAAAGACAGGGGAGGGGCAATGAGCAGTTCTTC.

The chain has TRBV30 and TRBJ2-1; 14 bases match TRBD2. Losses at the gene ends were 1 base for V and 1 base for J; bases not matched to a gene: 6. Germline V gene data show CDR1 as GTSNPN and CDR2 as SVGIG (reference sequence). This CDR3 spans 18 amino acids. The DNA for the CDR3 is TGTGCCTGGAGTGCCGGGACTAGCGGGAGTACATCCTACAATGAGCAGTTCTTC. Amino acids: CAWSAGTSGSTSYNEQFF. Variable domain in full (rest from reference TRBV30 and TRBJ2-1): SQTIHQWPATLVQPVGSPLSLECTVEGTSNPNLYWYRQAAGRGLQLLFYSVGIGQISSEVPQNLSASRPQDRQFILSSKKLLLSDSGFYLCAWSAGTSGSTSYNEQFFGPGTRLTVL.

The rearrangement links TRBV28 to TRBJ1-2, with D possibly being TRBD1 (6 bases). Trimming stripped 2 bases from V and 4 bases from J, with 8 bases between. The CDR3 extends over 13 amino acids. Germline V gene sequence: CDR1 MDHEN, CDR2 SYDVKM. The CDR3 protein is CASSLQGPYGYTF. The CDR3 region has the DNA TGTGCCAGCAGTTTACAGGGGCCCTATGGCTACACCTTC.

Comment on this clone: This clone may be a read error of a much larger clone one base away. The chain has TRBV5-8 and TRBJ1-1; D gene uncertain. Trimming stripped 0 bases from V and 0 bases from J, with 3 bases between. Looked up from germline, CDR1 is SGHTS and CDR2 is YDEGEE. The CDR3 runs 13 residues. CDR3 amino acids: CASSLEVNTEAFF. CDR3 DNA sequence: TGTGCCAGCAGCTTGGAGGTGAACACTGAAGCTTTCTTT.